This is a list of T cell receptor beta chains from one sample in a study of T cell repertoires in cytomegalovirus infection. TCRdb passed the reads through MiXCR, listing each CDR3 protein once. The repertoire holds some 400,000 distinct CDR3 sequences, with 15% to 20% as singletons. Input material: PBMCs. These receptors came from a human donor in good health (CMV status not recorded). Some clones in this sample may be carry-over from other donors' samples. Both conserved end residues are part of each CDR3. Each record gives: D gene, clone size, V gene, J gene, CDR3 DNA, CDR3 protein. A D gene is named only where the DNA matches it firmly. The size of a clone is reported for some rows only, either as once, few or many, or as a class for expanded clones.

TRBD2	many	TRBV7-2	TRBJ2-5	TGTGCCAGCAGCTTAGGAGGGAGGGCCGAGGAGACCCAGTACTTC	CASSLGGRAEETQYF
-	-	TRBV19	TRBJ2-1	TGTGCCAGTAGTATAGGCGGCCTGGGTGAGCAGTTCTTC	CASSIGGLGEQFF
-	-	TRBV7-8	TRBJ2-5	TGTGCCAGCAGCTTCCGAAATCCAGACCCAGAGACCCAGTACTTC	CASSFRNPDPETQYF
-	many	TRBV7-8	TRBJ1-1	TGTGCCAGCAGCCCTCGACCCTGGGACGGAACGAACACTGAAGCTTTCTTT	CASSPRPWDGTNTEAFF
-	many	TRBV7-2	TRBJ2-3	TGTGCCAGCAGCTCTGTAGTGAGCACAGATACGCAGTATTTT	CASSSVVSTDTQYF
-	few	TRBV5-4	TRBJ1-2	TGTGCCAGCAGCTTGCCCGGGGCCCAGAATGGCTACACCTTC	CASSLPGAQNGYTF
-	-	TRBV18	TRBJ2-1	TGTGCCAGCTCACCAGTCGGACTTGACAATGAGCAGTTCTTC	CASSPVGLDNEQFF
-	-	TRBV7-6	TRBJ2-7	TGTGCCAGCAGCTTAGAGTCCCCACCAATCGAGCAGTACTTC	CASSLESPPIEQYF
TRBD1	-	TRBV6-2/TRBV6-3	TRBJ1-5	TGTGCCAGCAGCCGCCGGGACAGGGCCTTTTATCAGCCCCAGCATTTT	CASSRRDRAFYQPQHF
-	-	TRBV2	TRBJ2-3	TGTGCCAGCACCTCTGATACGCAGTATTTT	CASTSDTQYF
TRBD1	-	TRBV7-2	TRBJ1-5	TGTGCCAGCAGCTTGGAATGGACAGGGCGAAATCAGCCCCAGCATTTT	CASSLEWTGRNQPQHF
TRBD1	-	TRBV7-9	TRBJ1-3	TGTGCCAGCAGCTTAGCGACAGGGGGCCCGAACACCATATATTTT	CASSLATGGPNTIYF
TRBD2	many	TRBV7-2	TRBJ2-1	TGTGCCAGCAGCTCCTTCGGGACTACGCTCGCTGAGCAGTTCTTC	CASSSFGTTLAEQFF
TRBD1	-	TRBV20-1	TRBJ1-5	TGCAGTGCGACCGGGACAGGGCACCGCAATCAGCCCCAGCATTTT	CSATGTGHRNQPQHF
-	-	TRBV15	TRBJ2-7	TGTGCCACCAGCTACCGCCTGGGGCCCTACGAGCAGTACTTC	CATSYRLGPYEQYF
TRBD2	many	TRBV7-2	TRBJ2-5	TGTGCCAGCAGCGGCCAGGTTAGCGGGATCCAAGAGACCCAGTACTTC	CASSGQVSGIQETQYF
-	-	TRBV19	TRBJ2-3	TGTGCCAGTACCCCCTCCCGCCGCGGAGATACGCAGTATTTT	CASTPSRRGDTQYF
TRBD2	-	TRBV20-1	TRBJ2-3	TGCAGTGCTATAGGGGGACTAGGAAGTAACACGCAGTATTTT	CSAIGGLGSNTQYF
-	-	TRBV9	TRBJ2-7	TGTGCCAGCAGCGTAGGTCCGATGGGGTACGAGCAGTACTTC	CASSVGPMGYEQYF
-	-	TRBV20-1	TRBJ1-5	TGCAGTGCTAGAGCCCGAACCCAGTATAGCAATCAGCCCCAGCATTTT	CSARARTQYSNQPQHF
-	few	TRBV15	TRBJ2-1	TGTGCCACCAGCAGAGGTTCCGGCGCGGAGCAGTTCTTC	CATSRGSGAEQFF
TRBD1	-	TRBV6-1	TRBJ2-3	TGTGCCAGCAGTCAGACAGGGGGCACAGATACGCAGTATTTT	CASSQTGGTDTQYF
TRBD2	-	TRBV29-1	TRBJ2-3	TGCAGCGCGAGCGGGAGGGCAATCACAGATACGCAGTATTTT	CSASGRAITDTQYF
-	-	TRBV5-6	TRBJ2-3	TGTGCCAGCAGAAGCCTGGGGGGCGATACGCAGTATTTT	CASRSLGGDTQYF
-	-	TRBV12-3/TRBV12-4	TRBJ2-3	TGTGCCAGCACTTCCGGCTACGCAAGCACAGATACGCAGTATTTT	CASTSGYASTDTQYF
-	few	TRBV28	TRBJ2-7	TGTGCCAGCCGTCAGGAGGCCGAGCAGTACTTC	CASRQEAEQYF
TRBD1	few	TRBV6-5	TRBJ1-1	TGTGCCAGCAGTTACTCGTCCGGGACAGGGGGCACTGAAGCTTTCTTT	CASSYSSGTGGTEAFF
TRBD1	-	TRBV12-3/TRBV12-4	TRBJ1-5	TGTGCCAGCAGTTTTGAAATGGGGACAGGCAATCAGCCCCAGCATTTT	CASSFEMGTGNQPQHF
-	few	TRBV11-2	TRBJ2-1	TGTGCCAGCAGCTTCAGGTTCCAAGACAATGAGCAGTTCTTC	CASSFRFQDNEQFF
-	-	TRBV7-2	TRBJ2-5	TGTGCCAGCAGCCCACTTGTGACCCAGTACTTC	CASSPLVTQYF
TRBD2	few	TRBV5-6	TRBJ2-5	TGTGCCAGCAGCTCTCCCGGGCTAGCGGGGGAAGAGACCCAGTACTTC	CASSSPGLAGEETQYF
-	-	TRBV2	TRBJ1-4	TGTGCCAGCAGTGGTAACAGGGCCCCTGAAAAACTGTTTTTT	CASSGNRAPEKLFF
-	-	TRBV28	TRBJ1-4	TGTGCCACACAGACCGCAGCAACTAATGAAAAACTGTTTTTT	CATQTAATNEKLFF
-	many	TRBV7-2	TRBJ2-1	TGTGCCAGCAGCTTAGTGTGGGGCGGCAATGAGCAGTTCTTC	CASSLVWGGNEQFF
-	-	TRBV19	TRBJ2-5	TGTGCCAGTAGTGCCCGCCCTACGGGGGAAGAGACCCAGTACTTC	CASSARPTGEETQYF
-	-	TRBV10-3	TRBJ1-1	TGTGCCATCAGTGAGTCAGCAGTAAACACTGAAGCTTTCTTT	CAISESAVNTEAFF
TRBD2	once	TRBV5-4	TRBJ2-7	TGTGCCAGCAGCTCCGGGACTAGCGGGGGGATTTACGAGCAGTACTTC	CASSSGTSGGIYEQYF
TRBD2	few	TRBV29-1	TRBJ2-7	TGCAGCGTTGTAGCGGGGGTTCAGCAGTACTTC	CSVVAGVQQYF
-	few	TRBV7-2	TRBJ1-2	TGTGCCAGCAGCTTTGCGGGGCAGAGGTATGGCTACACCTTC	CASSFAGQRYGYTF
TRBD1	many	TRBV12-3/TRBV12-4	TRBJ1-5	TGTGCCAGCAGTTTTGGGACAGGGGGTAACAATCAGCCCCAGCATTTT	CASSFGTGGNNQPQHF
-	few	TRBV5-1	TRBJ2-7	TGCGCCAGCAGCTTGGACAGGCTGGTCTGGCGGGGAACCTACGAGCAGTACTTC	CASSLDRLVWRGTYEQYF
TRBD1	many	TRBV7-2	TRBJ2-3	TGTGCCAGCAGCTTCGACAGGGGAGCGGATACGCAGTATTTT	CASSFDRGADTQYF
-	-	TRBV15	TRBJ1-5	TGTGCCACCAGCAGATTGCCCCTGGGACGGCAAGAATCCCAGCATTTT	CATSRLPLGRQESQHF
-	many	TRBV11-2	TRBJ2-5	TGTGCCAGCAGCCCTTTCCGCGACCCAGGGCCAGAGACCCAGTACTTC	CASSPFRDPGPETQYF
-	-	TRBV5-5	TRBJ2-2	TGTGCCAGCAACGAAGGGTCCGGGGAGCTGTTTTTT	CASNEGSGELFF
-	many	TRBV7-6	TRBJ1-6	TGTGCCAGCAGCTTGGTTGCAGGTCAAGGGTCACCCCTCCACTTT	CASSLVAGQGSPLHF
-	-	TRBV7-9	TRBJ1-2	TGTGCCAGCAGAGGGAGCCTTATGTCTGGCTACACCTTC	CASRGSLMSGYTF
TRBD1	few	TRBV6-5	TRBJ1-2	TGTGCCAGCAGTACCACAGGGGCGGAGGGCTACACCTTC	CASSTTGAEGYTF
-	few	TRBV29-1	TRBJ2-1	TGCAGCGTTGAAGATTATGGTCATGAGCAGTTCTTC	CSVEDYGHEQFF
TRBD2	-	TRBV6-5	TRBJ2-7	TGTGCCAGCAGACTAGCGGGAGGCGGCTACGAGCAGTACTTC	CASRLAGGGYEQYF
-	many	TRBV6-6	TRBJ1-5	TGTGCCAGCAGTTACACCCAGGATTGGAGCAATCAGCCCCAGCATTTT	CASSYTQDWSNQPQHF
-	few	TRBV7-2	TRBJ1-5	TGTGCCAGCAGTGCAGGGCTCCCTTATAGCAATCAGCCCCAGCATTTT	CASSAGLPYSNQPQHF